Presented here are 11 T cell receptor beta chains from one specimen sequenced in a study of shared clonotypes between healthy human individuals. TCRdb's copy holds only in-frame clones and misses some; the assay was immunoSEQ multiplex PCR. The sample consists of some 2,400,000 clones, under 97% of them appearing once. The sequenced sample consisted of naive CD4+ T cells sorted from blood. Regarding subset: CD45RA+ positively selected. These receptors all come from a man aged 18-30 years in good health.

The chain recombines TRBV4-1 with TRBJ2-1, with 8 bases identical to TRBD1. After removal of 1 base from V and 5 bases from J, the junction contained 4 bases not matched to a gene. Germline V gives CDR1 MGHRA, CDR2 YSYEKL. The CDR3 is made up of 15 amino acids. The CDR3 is CASSQAGGDHNEQFF. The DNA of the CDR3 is TGCGCCAGCAGCCAAGCAGGGGGCGATCACAATGAGCAGTTCTTC.

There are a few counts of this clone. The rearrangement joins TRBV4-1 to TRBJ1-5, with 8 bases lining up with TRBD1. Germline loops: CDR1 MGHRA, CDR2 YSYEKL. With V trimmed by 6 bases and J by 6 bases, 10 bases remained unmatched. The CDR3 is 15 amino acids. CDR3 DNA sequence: TGCGCCAGCAGTCCGCAGGGGGCGGTCAGTCAGCCCCAGCATTTT. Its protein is CASSPQGAVSQPQHF.

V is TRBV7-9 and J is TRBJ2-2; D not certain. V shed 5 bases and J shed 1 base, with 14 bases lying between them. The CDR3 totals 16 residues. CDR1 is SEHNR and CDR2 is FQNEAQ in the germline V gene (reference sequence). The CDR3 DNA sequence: TGTGCCAGCAGCCCAGCCCCGGAGAGGAACACCGGGGAGCTGTTTTTT. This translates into CASSPAPERNTGELFF.

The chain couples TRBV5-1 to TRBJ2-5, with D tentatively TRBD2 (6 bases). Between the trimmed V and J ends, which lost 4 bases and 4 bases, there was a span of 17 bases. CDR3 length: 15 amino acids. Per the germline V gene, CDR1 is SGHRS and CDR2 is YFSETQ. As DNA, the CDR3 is TGCGCCAGCAGCGCCGCGGGGCGAGGCGGAGAGACCCAGTACTTC. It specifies CASSAAGRGGETQYF.

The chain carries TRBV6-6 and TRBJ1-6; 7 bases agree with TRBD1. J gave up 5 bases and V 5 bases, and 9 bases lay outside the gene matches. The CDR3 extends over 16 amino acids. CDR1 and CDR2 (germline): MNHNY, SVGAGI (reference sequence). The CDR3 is CASSTAETGNNSPLHF. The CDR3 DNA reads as TGTGCCAGCAGTACTGCTGAGACAGGGAATAATTCACCCCTCCACTTT.

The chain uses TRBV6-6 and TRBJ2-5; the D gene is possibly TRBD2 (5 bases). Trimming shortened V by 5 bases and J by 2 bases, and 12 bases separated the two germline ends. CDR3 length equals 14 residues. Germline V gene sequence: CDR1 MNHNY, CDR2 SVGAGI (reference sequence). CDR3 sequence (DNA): TGTGCCAGCAGTAATCCAGAGGGTCAAGAGACCCAGTACTTC. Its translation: CASSNPEGQETQYF.

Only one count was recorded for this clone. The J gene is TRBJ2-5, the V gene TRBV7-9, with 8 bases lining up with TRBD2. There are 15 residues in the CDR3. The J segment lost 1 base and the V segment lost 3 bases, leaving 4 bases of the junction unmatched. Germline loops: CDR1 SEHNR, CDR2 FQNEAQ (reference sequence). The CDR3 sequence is CASSFNAGGQETQYF. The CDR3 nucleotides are TGTGCCAGCAGCTTTAATGCGGGGGGCCAAGAGACCCAGTACTTC.

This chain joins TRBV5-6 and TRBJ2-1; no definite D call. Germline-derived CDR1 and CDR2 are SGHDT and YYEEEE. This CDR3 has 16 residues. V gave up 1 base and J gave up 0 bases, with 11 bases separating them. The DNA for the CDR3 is TGTGCCAGCAGCTTGTTACAGCTGAGCTCCTACAATGAGCAGTTCTTC. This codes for CASSLLQLSSYNEQFF. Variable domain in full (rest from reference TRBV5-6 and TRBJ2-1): DAGVTQSPTHLIKTRGQQVTLRCSPKSGHDTVSWYQQALGQGPQFIFQYYEEEERQRGNFPDRFSGHQFPNYSSELNVNALLLGDSALYLCASSLLQLSSYNEQFFGPGTRLTVL.

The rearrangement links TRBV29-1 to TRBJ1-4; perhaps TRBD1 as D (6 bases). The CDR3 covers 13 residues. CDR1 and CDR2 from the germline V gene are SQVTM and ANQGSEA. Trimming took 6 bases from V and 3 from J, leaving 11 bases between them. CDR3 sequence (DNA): TGCAGCGTCGCCCAGGGGTCTAATGAAAAACTGTTTTTT. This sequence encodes CSVAQGSNEKLFF.

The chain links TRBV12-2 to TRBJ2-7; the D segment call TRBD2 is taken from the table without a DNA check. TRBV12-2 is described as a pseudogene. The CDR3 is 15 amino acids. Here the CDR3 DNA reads TGTGCAAGTCGCTTAGCGAGGAGGGAGCCCTACGAGCAGTACTTC. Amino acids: CASRLARREPYEQYF.

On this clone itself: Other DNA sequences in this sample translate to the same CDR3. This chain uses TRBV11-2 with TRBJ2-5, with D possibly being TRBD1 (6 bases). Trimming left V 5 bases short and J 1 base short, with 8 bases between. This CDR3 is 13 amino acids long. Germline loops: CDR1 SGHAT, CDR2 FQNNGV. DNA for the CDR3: TGTGCCAGCAGCCCAGGGGTCCAAGAGACCCAGTACTTC. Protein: CASSPGVQETQYF.